This entry concerns a single T cell receptor beta chain. These data originate in a study of cytomegalovirus exposure and HLA in healthy donors. Germline V gene data show CDR1 as MNHEY and CDR2 as SVGAGI. V was clipped by 5 bases and J by 7 bases; unmatched bases: 6. The CDR3 extends over 14 amino acids. Amplification used 60 Vbeta primers and 13 Jbeta primers. Assay used: immunoSEQ multiplex PCR; TCRdb lists only in-frame clones, some missing. The sample lists fewer than 200,000 clones; 80% to 90% were seen once. The TCR originated in a man younger than 40 in good health and CMV-seropositive. Sequenced sample: PBMCs. V is TRBV6-5 and J is TRBJ2-1; 9 nucleotides agree with TRBD2. The CDR3 region has the DNA TGTGCCAGCAGTCGACCGGGACTAGCTAATGAGCAGTTCTTC. It codes for CASSRPGLANEQFF.